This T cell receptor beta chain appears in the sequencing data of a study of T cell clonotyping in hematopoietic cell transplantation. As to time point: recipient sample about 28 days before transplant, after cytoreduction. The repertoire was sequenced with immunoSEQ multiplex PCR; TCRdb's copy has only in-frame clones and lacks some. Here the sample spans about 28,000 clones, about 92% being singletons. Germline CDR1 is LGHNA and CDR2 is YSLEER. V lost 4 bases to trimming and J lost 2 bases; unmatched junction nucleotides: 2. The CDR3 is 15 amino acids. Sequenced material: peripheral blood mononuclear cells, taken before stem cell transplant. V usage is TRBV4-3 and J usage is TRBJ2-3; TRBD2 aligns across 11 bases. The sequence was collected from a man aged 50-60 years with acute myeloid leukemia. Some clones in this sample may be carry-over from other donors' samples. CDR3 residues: CASSPGLADTDTQYF. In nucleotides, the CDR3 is TGCGCCAGCAGCCCGGGACTAGCGGACACAGATACGCAGTATTTT.